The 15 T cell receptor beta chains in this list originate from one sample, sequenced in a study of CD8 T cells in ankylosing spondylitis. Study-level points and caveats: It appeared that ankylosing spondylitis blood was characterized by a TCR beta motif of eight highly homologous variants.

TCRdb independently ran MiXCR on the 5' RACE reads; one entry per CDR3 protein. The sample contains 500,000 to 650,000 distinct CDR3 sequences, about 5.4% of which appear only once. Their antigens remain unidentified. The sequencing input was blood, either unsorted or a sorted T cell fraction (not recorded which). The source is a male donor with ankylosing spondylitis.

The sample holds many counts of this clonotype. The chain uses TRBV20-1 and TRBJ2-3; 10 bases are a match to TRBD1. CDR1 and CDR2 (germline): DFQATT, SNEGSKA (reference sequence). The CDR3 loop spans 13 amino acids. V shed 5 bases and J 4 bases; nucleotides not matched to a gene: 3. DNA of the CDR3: TGCAGTGCTGACAGGGGGCCGGCAGATACGCAGTATTTT. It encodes CSADRGPADTQYF.

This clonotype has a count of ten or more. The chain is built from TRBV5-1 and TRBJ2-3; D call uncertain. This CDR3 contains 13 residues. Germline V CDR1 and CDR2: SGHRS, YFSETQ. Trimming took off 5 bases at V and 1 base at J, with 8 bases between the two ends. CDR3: CASSEVGTDTQYF. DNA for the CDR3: TGCGCCAGCAGTGAAGTAGGCACAGATACGCAGTATTTT. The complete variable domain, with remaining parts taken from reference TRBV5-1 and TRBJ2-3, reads KAGVTQTPRYLIKTRGQQVTLSCSPISGHRSVSWYQQTPGQGLQFLFEYFSETQRNKGNFPGRFSGRQFSNSRSEMNVSTLELGDSALYLCASSEVGTDTQYFGPGTRLTVL.

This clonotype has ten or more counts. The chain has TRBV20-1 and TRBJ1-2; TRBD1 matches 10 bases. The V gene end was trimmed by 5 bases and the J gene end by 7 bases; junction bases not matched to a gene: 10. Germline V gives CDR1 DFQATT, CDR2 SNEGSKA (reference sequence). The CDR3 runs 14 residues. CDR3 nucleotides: TGCAGTGCTCATCCGGGACAGGGGTTTAGTGGCTACACCTTC. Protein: CSAHPGQGFSGYTF.

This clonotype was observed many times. The CDR3 loop reads CASSLQGHSYEQYF. The DNA of the CDR3 is TGTGCCAGCAGCTTGCAAGGACACTCCTACGAGCAGTACTTC. The rearrangement uses TRBV5-6 and TRBJ2-7, with D perhaps matching TRBD1 (5 bases). Looked up from germline, CDR1 is SGHDT and CDR2 is YYEEEE. V lost 1 base and J 0 bases, leaving 8 bases between the germline ends. The CDR3 has 14 amino acids.

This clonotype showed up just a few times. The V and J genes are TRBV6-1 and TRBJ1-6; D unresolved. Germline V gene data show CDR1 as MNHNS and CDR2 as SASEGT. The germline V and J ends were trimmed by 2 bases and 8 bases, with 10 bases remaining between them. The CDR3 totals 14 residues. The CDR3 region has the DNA TGTGCCAGCAGTGAATCGGGGTCCTATTCACCCCTCCACTTT. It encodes CASSESGSYSPLHF.

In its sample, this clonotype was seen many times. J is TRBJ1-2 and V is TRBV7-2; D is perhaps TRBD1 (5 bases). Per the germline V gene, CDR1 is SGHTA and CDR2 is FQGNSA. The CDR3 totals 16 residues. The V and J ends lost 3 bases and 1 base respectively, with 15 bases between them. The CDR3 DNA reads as TGTGCCAGCAGCTTGAGCGGGGGACCCCTTAACTATGGCTACACCTTC. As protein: CASSLSGGPLNYGYTF.

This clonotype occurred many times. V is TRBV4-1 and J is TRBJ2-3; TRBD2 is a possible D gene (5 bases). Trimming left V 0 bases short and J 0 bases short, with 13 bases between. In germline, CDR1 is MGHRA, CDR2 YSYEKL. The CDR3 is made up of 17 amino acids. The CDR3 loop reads CASSQEFERDSTDTQYF. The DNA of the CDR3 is TGCGCCAGCAGCCAAGAGTTCGAACGGGATAGCACAGATACGCAGTATTTT.

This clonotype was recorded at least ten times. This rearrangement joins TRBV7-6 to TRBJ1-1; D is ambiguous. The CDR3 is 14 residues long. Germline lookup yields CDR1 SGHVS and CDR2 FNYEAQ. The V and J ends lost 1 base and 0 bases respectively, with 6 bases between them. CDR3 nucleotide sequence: TGTGCCAGCAGCTTAGACACGGTGAACACTGAAGCTTTCTTT. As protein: CASSLDTVNTEAFF.

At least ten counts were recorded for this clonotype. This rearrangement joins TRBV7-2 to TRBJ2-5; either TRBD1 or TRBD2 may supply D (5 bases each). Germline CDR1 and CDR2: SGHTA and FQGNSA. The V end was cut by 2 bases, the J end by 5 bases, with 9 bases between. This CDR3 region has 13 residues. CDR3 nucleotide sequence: TGTGCCAGCAGCTTACGGGGACGCGAGACCCAGTACTTC. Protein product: CASSLRGRETQYF.

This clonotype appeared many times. Here the CDR3 DNA reads TGTGCCAGCAGTCCGAAAAGGACGTACGACGAGCAGTACTTC. Its translation is CASSPKRTYDEQYF. The chain joins TRBV12-3 or TRBV12-4 to TRBJ2-7; no reliable D call. V lost 5 bases to trimming and J lost 5 bases, with 16 bases between them. The CDR3 has 14 amino acids.

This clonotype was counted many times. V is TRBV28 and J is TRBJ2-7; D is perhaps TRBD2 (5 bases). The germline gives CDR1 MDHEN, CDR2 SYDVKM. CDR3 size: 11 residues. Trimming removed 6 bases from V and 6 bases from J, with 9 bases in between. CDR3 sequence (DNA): TGTGCCAGCAGCTGGACTCGCGAGCAGTACTTC. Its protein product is CASSWTREQYF.

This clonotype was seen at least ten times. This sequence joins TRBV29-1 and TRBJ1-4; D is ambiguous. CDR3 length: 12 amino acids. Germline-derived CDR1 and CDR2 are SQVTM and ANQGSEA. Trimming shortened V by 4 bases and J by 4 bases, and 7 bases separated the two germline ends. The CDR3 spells CSVVSGNEKLFF. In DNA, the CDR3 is TGCAGCGTTGTGTCGGGTAATGAAAAACTGTTTTTT.

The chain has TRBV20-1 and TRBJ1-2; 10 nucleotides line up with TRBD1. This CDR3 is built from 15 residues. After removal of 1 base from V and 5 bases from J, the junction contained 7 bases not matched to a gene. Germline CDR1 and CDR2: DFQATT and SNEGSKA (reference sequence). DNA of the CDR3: TGCAGTGCTAGAGGGGACAGGGGATTTTTGTATGGCTACACCTTC. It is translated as CSARGDRGFLYGYTF.

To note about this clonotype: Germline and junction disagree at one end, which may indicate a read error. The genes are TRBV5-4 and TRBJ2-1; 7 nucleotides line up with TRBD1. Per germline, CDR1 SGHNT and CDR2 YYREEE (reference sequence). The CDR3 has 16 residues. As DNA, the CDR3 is TGTGCCAGCAGTGAGACGACAGGGACCTCCTACAATAAGCAGTTCTTC. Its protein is CASSETTGTSYNKQFF.

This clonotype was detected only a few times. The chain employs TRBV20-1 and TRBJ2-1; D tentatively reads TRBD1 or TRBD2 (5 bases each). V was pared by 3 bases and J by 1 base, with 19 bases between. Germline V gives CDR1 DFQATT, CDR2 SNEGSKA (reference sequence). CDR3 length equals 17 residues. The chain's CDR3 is CSARSRAGTRSYNEQFF. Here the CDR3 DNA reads TGCAGTGCTAGGAGCCGGGCAGGGACGCGATCCTACAATGAGCAGTTCTTC.